This T cell receptor beta chain was captured by sequencing in a study of metastatic and nonmetastatic thyroid tumors. Background on the study: Patients with malignant and benign thyroid disease provided blood and tumor or nodule tissue, whose repertoires were compared.

TCRdb reanalyzed the PCR reads with MiXCR. The data contain about 12,000 clones, under 30% of them singletons. None of the patients had undergone any treatment ahead of thyroid surgery. Only a few counts were recorded for this clone. The J segment lost 5 bases and the V segment lost 8 bases, leaving 12 bases of the junction unmatched. The germline V gene encodes CDR1 LNHDA and CDR2 SQIVND (reference sequence). This CDR3 contains 15 residues. Sequences were obtained from tumor tissue. The chain couples TRBV19 to TRBJ1-5; TRBD1 agrees at 7 bases. The receptor comes from a female donor with papillary thyroid cancer or a benign thyroid nodule (not recorded which). Some clones in this sample may be carry-over from other donors' samples. Here the CDR3 DNA reads TGTGCCAGTGCCTCTGAGGGACAGTTCTATCAGCCCCAGCATTTT. This encodes CASASEGQFYQPQHF.